This is a list of T cell receptor beta chains from one sample in a study of T cell repertoires in cytomegalovirus infection. These receptors' targets are unknown. TCRdb re-called the reads through MiXCR, storing one row per CDR3 protein. The data hold about 770,000 distinct CDR3 sequences, with just under 30% observed a single time. Sequencing was performed on cultured CD8+ T cells from PBMCs, taken from culture after CMV antigen stimulation. The receptors shown here come from a human donor in good health (CMV status not recorded). Some clones in this sample may be carry-over from other donors' samples. Each CDR3 is given with its conserved first and last residue. D genes are given only for firm matches. Only part of the rows carry a size: once, few, many, or a class if the clone is expanded.

D gene	V gene	clone size	J gene	CDR3 DNA	CDR3 protein
NA	TRBV19	NA	TRBJ1-4	TGTGCCAGTAGTATCCAGCCGCGCCCGCCGGGGGAAAAACTGTTTTTT	CASSIQPRPPGEKLFF
TRBD2	TRBV7-2	many	TRBJ2-5	TGTGCCAGCAGCTTAGAAGGGCCTAGCGGGGGAGAGACCCAGTACTTC	CASSLEGPSGGETQYF
NA	TRBV4-1	few	TRBJ1-6	TGCGCCAGCAGACCGGACTGGGGAGACCCCTATAATTCACCCCTCCACTTT	CASRPDWGDPYNSPLHF
TRBD1	TRBV12-3/TRBV12-4	many	TRBJ1-2	TGTGCCAGCAGTTTAGAAGGGGGCGGGAGCTATGGCTACACCTTC	CASSLEGGGSYGYTF
NA	TRBV7-6	NA	TRBJ1-6	TGTGCCAGCAGCCCGAGGGGCGGGGAGCCGAAGTTAAATTCACCCCTCCACTTT	CASSPRGGEPKLNSPLHF
NA	TRBV19	NA	TRBJ2-7	TGTGCCAGTAGTTGGGTAGGGGCCGAGCAGTACTTC	CASSWVGAEQYF
NA	TRBV19	NA	TRBJ1-5	TGTGCCAGTAGCCTATGGGGAGGGCCTAATCAGCCCCAGCATTTT	CASSLWGGPNQPQHF
NA	TRBV4-1	NA	TRBJ1-1	TGCGCCAGCAGCCACCTGTCCCGTGGGAGCACTGAAGCTTTCTTT	CASSHLSRGSTEAFF
TRBD1	TRBV28	NA	TRBJ2-6	TGTGCCAGCACGAAGAGAGGACAGGGGGCTGCAGGGGCCAACGTCCTGACTTTC	CASTKRGQGAAGANVLTF
NA	TRBV7-3	NA	TRBJ2-1	TGTGCCAGCAGCTCCCGTAAGGGGACAAGACAAAGGAAAGAATACAATGAGCAGTTCTTC	CASSSRKGTRQRKEYNEQFF